The sequence of this TCR beta chain was determined in a study of spatial heterogeneity in lung cancer. Regarding the study as a whole: Tracking of tumor mutation counts was seen in expanded intratumoral alpha and beta TCR counts.

TCRdb recomputed calls from the 5' RACE reads with MiXCR, one row per CDR3 protein. This table holds about 10,000 distinct CDR3 sequences, 9.5% to 13% found once. This clonotype has ten or more counts. Its antigen is unknown. Time point defined: sample taken at primary tumor resection. The CDR3 sequence is 14 residues long. The V and J ends lost 6 bases and 1 base, in that order; junction bases with no gene match: 2. CDR1 and CDR2 from the germline V gene are DFQATT and SNEGSKA (reference sequence). The material was lung tumor tissue, obtained at surgery. The chain joins TRBV20-1 to TRBJ1-4; 10 nucleotides align to TRBD1. The source of this sequence is a female donor with early-stage non-small cell lung cancer. The CDR3 bases are TGCAGTGCCGGACAGGGGGAAACTAATGAAAAACTGTTTTTT. Protein product: CSAGQGETNEKLFF.